This TCR beta chain appears in the sequencing data of a study of T cells in localized non-small cell lung cancer (dated by TCRdb to 2019 to 2021). Looking at the study overall: Comparing tumors with uninvolved tumor-adjacent lungs, the study looked at the T cell repertoires of about 240 patients with early-stage NSCLC. The cohort comprised around 240 treatment-naïve NSCLC patients with resected, localized lung tumors. A mean age of roughly 66 years was recorded for the NSCLC patients, of whom some 130 were male and more than 85 were female.

Summary of the overall study and its limitations: Uninvolved tumor-adjacent lung showed the highest T cell clonality, higher than tumor, which suggests more focused antigenic responses in the uninvolved tumor-adjacent lung. Because the study design was exploratory, TCR variables were selected using unadjusted p-values without false-discovery rate correction. Because multi-region sequencing of the tumors was not done, intratumor heterogeneity could not be ruled out. A median of around 50 of the top 100 tumor clones were detected in paired uninvolved adjacent lung, and around 30 of these tumor clones were also found among the top 100 clones of the paired uninvolved adjacent lung. Higher T cell density in blood was associated with longer overall survival, whereas higher clonality in adjacent lung was associated with shorter survival.

The immunoSEQ Assay was used to sequence TCR beta CDR3 regions from DNA. The paper's processing steps were these. T cell density was computed as TCR beta template counts normalized to usable DNA estimated by amplifying housekeeping genes. Using the preseqR package, richness was estimated by extrapolating to 120,000 templates for tissue samples and 400,000 templates for PBMC samples. Clonality was defined as one minus Pielou's evenness. Differential abundance testing on productive amino-acid clonotypes, with a minimum total count of 5 and an alpha of 0.1, was used to identify tissue-enriched TCRs. The Jaccard Index and the Morisita Overlap Index were used to quantify repertoire overlap between compartments. GLIPH clustered TCR beta CDR3s with public tetramer-defined viral CDR3s; viral motifs required at least three viral sequences plus V-gene enrichment. The clones in this table, taken by TCRdb from immuneACCESS, are in-frame only. Not every clone is retained; where verified, under half of the shortfall comes from an unresolved V gene, and the cause of the rest is unknown. V and J calls and clone size are given by that table; D and trimming were obtained from the DNA. The sample includes 23,000 or so clones, with about 86% observed a single time. Clones ranked in the top ten supply 1.1% of the sample.

With regard to this clone: Its antigen is not yet known. No base-level quality is on record; no much larger clone is a single base apart.

At diagnosis, peripheral blood, uninvolved tumor-adjacent lung and tumor were collected and stored as a combination of fresh-frozen and FFPE material. For TCR repertoire profiling, the blood samples were analyzed as peripheral blood mononuclear cells. V was cut back by 11 bases and J by 5 bases, leaving a gap of 12 bases between them. The CDR3 spans 11 residues, from the cysteine through the phenylalanine. Just the 33-base CDR3 DNA is kept, in frame starting at base 1. The germline V gene supplies CDR1 MNHNS and CDR2 SASEGT. The rearranged segments are TRBV6-1 and TRBJ1-1; tentative D gene TRBD1, with 5 bases matching. This TCR was sampled from a woman aged 35 to 75 with stage I lung adenocarcinoma. The source material was peripheral blood, sampled before any cancer treatment. The CDR3 reads CALAGGTEAFF. At the DNA level, the sequence is TGTGCCTTGGCGGGGGGTACTGAAGCTTTCTTT.